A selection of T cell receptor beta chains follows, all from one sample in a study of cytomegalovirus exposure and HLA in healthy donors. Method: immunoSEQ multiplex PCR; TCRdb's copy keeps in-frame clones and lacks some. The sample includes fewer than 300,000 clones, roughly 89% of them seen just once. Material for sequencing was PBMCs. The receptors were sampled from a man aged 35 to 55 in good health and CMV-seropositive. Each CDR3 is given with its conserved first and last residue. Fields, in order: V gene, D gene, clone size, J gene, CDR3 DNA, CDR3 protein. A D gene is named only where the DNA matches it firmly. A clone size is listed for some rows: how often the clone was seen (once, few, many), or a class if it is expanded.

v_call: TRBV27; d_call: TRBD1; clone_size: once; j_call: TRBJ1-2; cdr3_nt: TGTGCCAGCAGTTCCGGACAGGGAAACTATGGCTACACCTTC; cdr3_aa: CASSSGQGNYGYTF
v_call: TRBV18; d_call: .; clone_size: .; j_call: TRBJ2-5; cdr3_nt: TGTGCCAGCTCACCGGTGTCGGGACTCCAAGAGACCCAGTACTTC; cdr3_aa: CASSPVSGLQETQYF
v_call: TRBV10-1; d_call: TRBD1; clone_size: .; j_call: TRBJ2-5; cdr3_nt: TGCGCCAGCAGTGAGTCGGGACAGGGGGAGACCCAGTACTTC; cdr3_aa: CASSESGQGETQYF
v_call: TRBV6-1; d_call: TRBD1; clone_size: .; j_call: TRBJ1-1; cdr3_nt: TGTGCCAGCAGTGCCCGGACAGGCGCCGTGCCAGCTTTCTTT; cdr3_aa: CASSARTGAVPAFF
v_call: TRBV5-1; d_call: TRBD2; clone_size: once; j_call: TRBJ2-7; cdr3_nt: TGCGCCAGCAGCACCCCTGGACTAGCGGGGTCCTACGAGCAGTACTTC; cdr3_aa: CASSTPGLAGSYEQYF
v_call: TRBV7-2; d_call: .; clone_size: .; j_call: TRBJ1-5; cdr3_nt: TGTGCCAGCAGCTTACGACAGAATAGCAATCAGCCCCAGCATTTT; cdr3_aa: CASSLRQNSNQPQHF
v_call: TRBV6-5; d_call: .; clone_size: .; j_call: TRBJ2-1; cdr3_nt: TGTGCCAGCACCTTGACTGGCTCCTACAATGAGCAGTTCTTC; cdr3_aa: CASTLTGSYNEQFF
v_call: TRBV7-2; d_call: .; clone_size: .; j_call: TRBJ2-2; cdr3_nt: TGTGCCAGCAGCTTAGCGACAGGTTCCGGCACCGGGGAGCTGTTTTTT; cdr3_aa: CASSLATGSGTGELFF
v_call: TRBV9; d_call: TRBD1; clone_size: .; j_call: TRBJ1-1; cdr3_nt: TGTGCCAGCAGCGCATCCGGGACAGGGGGTGAAGCTTTCTTT; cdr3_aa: CASSASGTGGEAFF
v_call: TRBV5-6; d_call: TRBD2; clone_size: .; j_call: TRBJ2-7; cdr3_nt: TGCGCCAGCAGCTTGAGCAGCGGGAGCCACGAGCAGTACTTC; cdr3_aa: CASSLSSGSHEQYF
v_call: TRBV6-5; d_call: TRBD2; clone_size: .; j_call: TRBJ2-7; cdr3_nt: TGTGCCAGCAGTCCTCGGACTAGACCGGGCGAGCAGTACTTC; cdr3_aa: CASSPRTRPGEQYF
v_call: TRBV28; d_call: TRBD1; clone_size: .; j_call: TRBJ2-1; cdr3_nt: TGTGCCAGCAGTTTGGGACAGGGAAGGCAGTTCTTC; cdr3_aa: CASSLGQGRQFF
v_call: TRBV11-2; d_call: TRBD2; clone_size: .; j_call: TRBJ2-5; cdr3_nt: TGTGCCAGCAGCTTAGCGGCGGGAGTGGAGACCCAGTACTTC; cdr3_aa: CASSLAAGVETQYF
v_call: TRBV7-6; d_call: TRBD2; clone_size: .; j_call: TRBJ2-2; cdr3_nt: TGTGCCAGCAGCTTTATCGCGGGAGGGCCGTTGGGCACCGGGGAGCTGTTTTTT; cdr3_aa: CASSFIAGGPLGTGELFF
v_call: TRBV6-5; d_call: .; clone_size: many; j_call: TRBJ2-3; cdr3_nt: TGTGCCAGCAGTACACCGGGACTTTCAGATACGCAGTATTTT; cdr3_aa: CASSTPGLSDTQYF
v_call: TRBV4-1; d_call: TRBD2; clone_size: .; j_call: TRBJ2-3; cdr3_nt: TGCGCCAGCAGCCACTCAAAAGCGGGAGTTCGCACAGATACGCAGTATTTT; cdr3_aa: CASSHSKAGVRTDTQYF
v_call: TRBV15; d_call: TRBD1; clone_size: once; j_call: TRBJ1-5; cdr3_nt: TGTGCCACCAGCTCTCGGACAGGGGGCAATCAGCCCCAGCATTTT; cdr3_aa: CATSSRTGGNQPQHF
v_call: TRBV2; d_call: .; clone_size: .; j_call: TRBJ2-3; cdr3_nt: TGTGCCAGCAGTGTATACAGGGCAGATACGCAGTATTTT; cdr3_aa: CASSVYRADTQYF
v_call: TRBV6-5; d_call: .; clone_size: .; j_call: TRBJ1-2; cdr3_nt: TGTGCCAGCAGCTTACAGGGTGAAGATGGCTACACCTTC; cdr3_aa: CASSLQGEDGYTF
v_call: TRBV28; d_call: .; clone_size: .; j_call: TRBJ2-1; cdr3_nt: TGTGCCAGCAGACACTTAACACGACAGGACAATGAGCAGTTCTTC; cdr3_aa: CASRHLTRQDNEQFF
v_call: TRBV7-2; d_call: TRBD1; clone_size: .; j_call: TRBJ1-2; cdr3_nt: TGTGCCAGCAGCCCTAGGACAGGGCTGGGCTATGGCTACACCTTC; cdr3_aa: CASSPRTGLGYGYTF
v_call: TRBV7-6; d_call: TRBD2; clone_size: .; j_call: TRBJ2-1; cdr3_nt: TGTGCCAGCAGCTTAGAAGCGGGGAAGTACAATGAGCAGTTCTTC; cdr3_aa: CASSLEAGKYNEQFF
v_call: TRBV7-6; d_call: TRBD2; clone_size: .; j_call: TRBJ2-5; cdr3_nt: TGTGCCAGCAGCCTTCCCCCCCGGCCTAGCGGGAGAGGAGAGACCCAGTACTTC; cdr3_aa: CASSLPPRPSGRGETQYF
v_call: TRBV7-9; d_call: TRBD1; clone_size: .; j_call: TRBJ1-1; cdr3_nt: TGTGCCAGCAGCCAGGACAGGGAGGAGACTGAAGCTTTCTTT; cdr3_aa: CASSQDREETEAFF
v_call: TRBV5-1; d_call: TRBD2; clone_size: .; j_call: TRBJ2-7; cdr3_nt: TGCGCCAGCAGCTTGGCGGCTAGCGGGGACTACGAGCAGTACTTC; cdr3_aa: CASSLAASGDYEQYF
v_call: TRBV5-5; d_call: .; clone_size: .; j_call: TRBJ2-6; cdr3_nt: TGTGCCAGCAGCTTGCGAGGGTTTGGGGCCAACGTCCTGACTTTC; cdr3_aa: CASSLRGFGANVLTF
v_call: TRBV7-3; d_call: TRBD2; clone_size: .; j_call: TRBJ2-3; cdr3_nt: TGTGCCAGCAGCCCCCGGACTAGCGGGAGTAGGAATACGCAGTATTTT; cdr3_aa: CASSPRTSGSRNTQYF
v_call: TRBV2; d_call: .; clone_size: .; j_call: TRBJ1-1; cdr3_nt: TGTGCCAGCCGAAGGGGGATCACTGAAGCTTTCTTT; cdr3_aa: CASRRGITEAFF
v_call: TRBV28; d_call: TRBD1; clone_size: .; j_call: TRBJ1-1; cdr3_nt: TGTGCCAGCATGCCACCGTGGGACAGGGGGGCAAACACTGAAGCTTTCTTT; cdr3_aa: CASMPPWDRGANTEAFF
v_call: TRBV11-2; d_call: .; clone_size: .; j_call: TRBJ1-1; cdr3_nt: TGTGCCAGCAGCTTAGAGCAGTCCACTGAAGCTTTCTTT; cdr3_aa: CASSLEQSTEAFF
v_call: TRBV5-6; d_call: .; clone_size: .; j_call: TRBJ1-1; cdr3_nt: TGTGCCAGCAGCCCCTGGGGCCCCCTTGGCCCTGGGGCTTTCTTT; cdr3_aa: CASSPWGPLGPGAFF
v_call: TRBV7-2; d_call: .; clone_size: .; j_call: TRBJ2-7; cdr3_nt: TGTGCCAGCAGCTTAGGTAGCGGTCCCTACGAGCAGTACTTC; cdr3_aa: CASSLGSGPYEQYF
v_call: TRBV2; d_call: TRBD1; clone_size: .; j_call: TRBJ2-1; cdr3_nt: TGTGCCAGCAGGAACCAGGGGGCTAGGAATGAGCAGTTCTTC; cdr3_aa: CASRNQGARNEQFF
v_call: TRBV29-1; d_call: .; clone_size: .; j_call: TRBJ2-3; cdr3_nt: TGCAGCGTTGTTGGTCAGAGCACAGATACGCAGTATTTT; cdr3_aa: CSVVGQSTDTQYF
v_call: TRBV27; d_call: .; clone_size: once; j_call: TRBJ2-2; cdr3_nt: TGTGCCAGCAGCCGACTAGGGGGGGCGCTAACCGGGGAGCTGTTTTTT; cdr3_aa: CASSRLGGALTGELFF
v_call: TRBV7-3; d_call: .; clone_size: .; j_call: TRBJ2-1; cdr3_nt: TGTGCCAGCAGGGATCTGAACGGGGTCTACAATGAGCAGTTCTTC; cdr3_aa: CASRDLNGVYNEQFF
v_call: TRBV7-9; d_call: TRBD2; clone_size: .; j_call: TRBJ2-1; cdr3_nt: TGTGCCAGCAGCTTAGTTCGCTCTAGCGGGTTGAATGAGCAGTTCTTC; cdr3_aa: CASSLVRSSGLNEQFF
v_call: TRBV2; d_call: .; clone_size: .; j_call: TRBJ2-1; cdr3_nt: TGTGCCAGCAGTGAACAACCGGGTATCTACAATGAGCAGTTCTTC; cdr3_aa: CASSEQPGIYNEQFF
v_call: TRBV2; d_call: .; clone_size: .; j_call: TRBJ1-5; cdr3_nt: TGTGCCAGCAGTCAGACAGGAGGTAGCAATCAGCCCCAGCATTTT; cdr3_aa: CASSQTGGSNQPQHF
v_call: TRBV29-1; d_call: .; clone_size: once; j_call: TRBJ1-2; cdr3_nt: TGCAGCGTTGGTCCGTCTAACGGCTACACCTTC; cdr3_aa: CSVGPSNGYTF
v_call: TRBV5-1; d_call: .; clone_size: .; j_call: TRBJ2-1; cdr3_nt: TGCGCCAGCAGCGATACTAGAGTGGGCTATTCCCCCTACAATGAGCAGTTCTTC; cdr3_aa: CASSDTRVGYSPYNEQFF
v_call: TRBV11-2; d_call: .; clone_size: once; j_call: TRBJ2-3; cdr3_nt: TGTGCCAGCAGCCACCGAGGGCAGGAATCTCAGTATTTT; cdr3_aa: CASSHRGQESQYF
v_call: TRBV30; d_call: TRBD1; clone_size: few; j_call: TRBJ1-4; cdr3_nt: TGTGCCTGGAGACCGGGACAGGGGATACCAACTAATGAAAAACTGTTTTTT; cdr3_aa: CAWRPGQGIPTNEKLFF
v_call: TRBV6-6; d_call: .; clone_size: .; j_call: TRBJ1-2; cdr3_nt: TGTGCCAGCAGTTTCGACCCCGAGGGCGACTATGGCTACACCTTC; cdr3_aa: CASSFDPEGDYGYTF
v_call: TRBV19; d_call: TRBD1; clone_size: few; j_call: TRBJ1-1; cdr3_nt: TGTGCCAGTACCGCACAGGGGATGAACACTGAAGCTTTCTTT; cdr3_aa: CASTAQGMNTEAFF
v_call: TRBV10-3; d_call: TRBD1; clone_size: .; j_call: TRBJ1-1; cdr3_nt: TGTGCCATCAGCGGACAGGGAGGGACTGAAGCTTTCTTT; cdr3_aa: CAISGQGGTEAFF
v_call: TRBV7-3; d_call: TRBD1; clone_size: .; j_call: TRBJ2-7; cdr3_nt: TGTGCCAGCAGCCGCCGGGACAGGGGGTACGAGCAGTACTTC; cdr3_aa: CASSRRDRGYEQYF
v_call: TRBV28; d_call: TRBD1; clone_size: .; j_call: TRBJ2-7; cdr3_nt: TGTGCCAGCAGTGCCGGGACAGGGCCCTACGAGCAGTACTTC; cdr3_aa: CASSAGTGPYEQYF
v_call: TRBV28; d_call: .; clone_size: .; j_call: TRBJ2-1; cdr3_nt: TGTGCCAGCAGTCTGACAGGGGCGGGAGACGAGCAGTTCTTC; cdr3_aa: CASSLTGAGDEQFF
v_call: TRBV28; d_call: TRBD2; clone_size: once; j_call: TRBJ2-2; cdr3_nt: TGTGCCAGCAGTTTATCTCCGGGACTAGCGGGAGCCGGGGAGCTGTTTTTT; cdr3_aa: CASSLSPGLAGAGELFF
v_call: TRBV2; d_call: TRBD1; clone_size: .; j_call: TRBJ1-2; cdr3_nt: TGTGCCAGCCCGACCAGTGGGACAGGGCGCGGCTACACCTTC; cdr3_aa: CASPTSGTGRGYTF
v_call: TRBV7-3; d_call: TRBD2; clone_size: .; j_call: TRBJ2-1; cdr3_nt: TGTGCCAGCAGCTTTTATGGGACTAGCGGATACAATGAGCAGTTCTTC; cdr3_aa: CASSFYGTSGYNEQFF
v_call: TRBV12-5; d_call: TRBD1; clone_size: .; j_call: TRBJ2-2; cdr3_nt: TGTGCTAGTGGTTTGTCTAGAGGGGGCAGCACCGGGGAGCTGTTTTTT; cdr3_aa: CASGLSRGGSTGELFF
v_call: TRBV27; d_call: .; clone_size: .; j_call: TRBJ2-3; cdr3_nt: TGTGCCAGCAGCTGGACGGGGGGCGCGGTTTTAGATACGCAGTATTTT; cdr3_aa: CASSWTGGAVLDTQYF
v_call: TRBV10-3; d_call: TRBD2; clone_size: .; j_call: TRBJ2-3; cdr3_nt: TGTGCCATCAGTACTAGCGGGAGCAAGGGCACAGATACGCAGTATTTT; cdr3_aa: CAISTSGSKGTDTQYF
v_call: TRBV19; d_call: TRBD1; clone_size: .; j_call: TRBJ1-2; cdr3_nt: TGTGCCAGTAGGATCCAGGGGGATCCCTATGGCAACACCTTC; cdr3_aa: CASRIQGDPYGNTF